This T cell receptor beta chain was identified during a study of blood T cells in healthy people across ages. This clonotype was seen only a few times. The second PCR ran about 6 to 12 cycles with a sample-barcoded 5' primer and J-beta primers. MiXCR, applied by TCRdb to the 5' RACE reads, yields one record per CDR3 protein. The data show roughly 1 million distinct CDR3 sequences, with under 30% seen just once and about 0.8% held by the top ten. The CDR3 totals 16 residues. Trimming pared 0 bases from V and 5 bases from J, leaving 14 bases between. Germline V gives CDR1 MGHRA, CDR2 YSYEKL. The data also belong to a second study, concerning T cells of mothers and their children.

This clonotype originated in a girl aged 2-10 years in good health. Sequencing was performed on blood. The chain links TRBV4-1 to TRBJ1-5, with a possible D match to TRBD1 (6 bases). The CDR3 protein is CASSQEGGRLYQPQHF. The CDR3 bases are TGCGCCAGCAGCCAAGAAGGGGGGAGATTGTATCAGCCCCAGCATTTT.